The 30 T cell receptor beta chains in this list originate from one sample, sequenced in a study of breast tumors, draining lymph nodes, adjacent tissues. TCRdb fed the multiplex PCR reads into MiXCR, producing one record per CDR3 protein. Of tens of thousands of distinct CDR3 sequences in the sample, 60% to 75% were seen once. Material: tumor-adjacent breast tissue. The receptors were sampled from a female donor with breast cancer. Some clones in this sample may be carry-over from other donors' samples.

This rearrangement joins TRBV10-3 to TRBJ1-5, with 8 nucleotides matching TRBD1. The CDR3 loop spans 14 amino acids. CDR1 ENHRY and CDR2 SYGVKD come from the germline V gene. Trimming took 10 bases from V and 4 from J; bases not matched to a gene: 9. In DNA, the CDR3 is TGTGCCACCAGAGAGGGACAGGTGAATCAGCCCCAGCATTTT. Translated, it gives CATREGQVNQPQHF.

This CDR3 reads CAGGWGQYGYTF. DNA of the CDR3: TGTGCCGGAGGATGGGGACAATATGGCTACACCTTC. V is TRBV30 and J is TRBJ1-2; the D gene is possibly TRBD1 (6 bases). Trimming shortened V by 8 bases and J by 5 bases, and 15 bases separated the two germline ends. CDR1 and CDR2 (germline): GTSNPN, SVGIG (reference sequence). This CDR3 region has 12 residues.

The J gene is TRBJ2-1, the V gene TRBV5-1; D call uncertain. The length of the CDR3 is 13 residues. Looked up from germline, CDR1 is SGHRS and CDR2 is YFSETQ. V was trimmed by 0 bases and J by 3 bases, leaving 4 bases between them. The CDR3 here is CASSLEFYNEQFF. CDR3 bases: TGCGCCAGCAGCTTGGAATTCTACAATGAGCAGTTCTTC.

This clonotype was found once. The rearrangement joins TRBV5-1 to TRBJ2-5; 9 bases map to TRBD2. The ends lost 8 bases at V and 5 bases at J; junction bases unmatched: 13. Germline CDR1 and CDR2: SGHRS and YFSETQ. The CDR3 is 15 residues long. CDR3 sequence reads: CASRPSGKTGETQYF. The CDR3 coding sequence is TGCGCCAGTCGCCCTAGCGGGAAGACAGGGGAGACCCAGTACTTC.

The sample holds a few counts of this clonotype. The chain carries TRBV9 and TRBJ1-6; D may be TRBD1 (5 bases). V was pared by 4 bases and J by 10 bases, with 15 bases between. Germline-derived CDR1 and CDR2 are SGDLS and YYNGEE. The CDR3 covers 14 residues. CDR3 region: CASSSQGIESPLHF. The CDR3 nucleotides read TGTGCCAGCAGCTCGCAGGGAATTGAATCACCCCTCCACTTT.

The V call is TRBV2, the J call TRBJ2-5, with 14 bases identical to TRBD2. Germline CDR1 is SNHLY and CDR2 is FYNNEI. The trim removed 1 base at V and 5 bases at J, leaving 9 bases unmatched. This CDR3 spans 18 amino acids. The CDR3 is CASSEGRLAGGRGETQYF. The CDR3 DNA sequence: TGTGCCAGCAGTGAAGGACGACTAGCGGGGGGGCGCGGGGAGACCCAGTACTTC.

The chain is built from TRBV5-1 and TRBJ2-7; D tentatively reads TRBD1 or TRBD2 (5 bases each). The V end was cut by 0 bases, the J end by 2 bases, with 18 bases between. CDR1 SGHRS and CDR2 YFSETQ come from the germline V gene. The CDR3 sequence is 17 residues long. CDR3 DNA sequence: TGCGCCAGCAGCTTGGATGGGGCACGGGGATCAACCTACGAGCAGTACTTC. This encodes CASSLDGARGSTYEQYF. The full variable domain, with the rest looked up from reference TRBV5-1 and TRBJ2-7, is KAGVTQTPRYLIKTRGQQVTLSCSPISGHRSVSWYQQTPGQGLQFLFEYFSETQRNKGNFPGRFSGRQFSNSRSEMNVSTLELGDSALYLCASSLDGARGSTYEQYFGPGTRLTVT.

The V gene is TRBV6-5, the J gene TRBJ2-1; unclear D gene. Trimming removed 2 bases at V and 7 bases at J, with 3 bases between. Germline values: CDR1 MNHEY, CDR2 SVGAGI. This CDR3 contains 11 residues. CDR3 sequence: CASSYLNEQFF. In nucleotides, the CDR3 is TGTGCCAGCAGTTACCTGAATGAGCAGTTCTTC.

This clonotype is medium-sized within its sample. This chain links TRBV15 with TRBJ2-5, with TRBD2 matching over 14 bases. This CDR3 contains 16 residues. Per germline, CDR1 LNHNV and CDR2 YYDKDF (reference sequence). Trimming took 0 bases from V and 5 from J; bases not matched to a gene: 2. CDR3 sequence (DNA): TGTGCCACCAGCAGAGAGACTAGCGGGAGGGGGGAGACCCAGTACTTC. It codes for CATSRETSGRGETQYF.

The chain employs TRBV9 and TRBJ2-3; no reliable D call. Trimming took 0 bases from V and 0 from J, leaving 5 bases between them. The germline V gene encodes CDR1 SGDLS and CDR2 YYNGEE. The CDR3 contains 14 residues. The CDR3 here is CASSVEWSTDTQYF. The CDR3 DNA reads TGTGCCAGCAGCGTAGAGTGGAGCACAGATACGCAGTATTTT.

The CDR3 loop reads CASSVDRERYGYTF. The CDR3 DNA is TGTGCCAGCAGCGTTGACAGGGAACGCTATGGCTACACCTTC. V usage is TRBV5-4 and J usage is TRBJ1-2; 7 bases are a match to TRBD1. The germline V gene has CDR1 SGHNT and CDR2 YYREEE (reference sequence). The CDR3 covers 14 residues. The V segment lost 4 bases and the J segment 4 bases; nucleotides outside the gene matches: 7. The full variable domain, completed using reference TRBV5-4 and TRBJ1-2, is ETGVTQSPTHLIKTRGQQVTLRCSSQSGHNTVSWYQQALGQGPQFIFQYYREEENGRGNFPPRFSGLQFPNYSSELNVNALELDDSALYLCASSVDRERYGYTFGSGTRLTVV.

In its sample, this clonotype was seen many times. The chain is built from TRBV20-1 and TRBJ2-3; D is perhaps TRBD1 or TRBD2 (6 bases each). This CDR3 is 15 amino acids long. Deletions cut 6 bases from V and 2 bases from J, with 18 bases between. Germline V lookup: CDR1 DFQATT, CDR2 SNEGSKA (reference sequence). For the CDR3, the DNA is TGCAGTGCCGGGGGCAGGCCCCGTAACACAGATACGCAGTATTTT. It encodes CSAGGRPRNTDTQYF.

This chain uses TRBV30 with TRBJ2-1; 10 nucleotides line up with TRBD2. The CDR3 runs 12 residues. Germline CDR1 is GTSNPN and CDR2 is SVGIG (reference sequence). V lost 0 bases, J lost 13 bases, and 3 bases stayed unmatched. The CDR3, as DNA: TGTGCCTGGAGTGTTTCTAGCGGGAGTCAGTTCTTC. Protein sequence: CAWSVSSGSQFF.

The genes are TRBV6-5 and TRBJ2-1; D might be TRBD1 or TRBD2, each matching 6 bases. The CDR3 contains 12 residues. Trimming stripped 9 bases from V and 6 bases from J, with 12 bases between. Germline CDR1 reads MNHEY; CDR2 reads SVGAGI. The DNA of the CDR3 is TGTGCCAGTAGGGGGGTGGGCAATGAGCAGTTCTTC. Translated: CASRGVGNEQFF.

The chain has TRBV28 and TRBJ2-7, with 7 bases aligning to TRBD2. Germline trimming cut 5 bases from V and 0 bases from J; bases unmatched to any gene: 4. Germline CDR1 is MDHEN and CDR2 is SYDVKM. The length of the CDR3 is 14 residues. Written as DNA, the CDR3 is TGTGCCAGCAGTGGCCTAGCGGCCTCCTACGAGCAGTACTTC. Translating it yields CASSGLAASYEQYF.

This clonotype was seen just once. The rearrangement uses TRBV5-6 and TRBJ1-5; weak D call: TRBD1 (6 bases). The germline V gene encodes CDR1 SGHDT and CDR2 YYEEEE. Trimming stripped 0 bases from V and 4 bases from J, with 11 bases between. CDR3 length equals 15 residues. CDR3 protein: CASSLGWGRNQPQHF. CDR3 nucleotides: TGTGCCAGCAGCTTGGGATGGGGGCGGAATCAGCCCCAGCATTTT.

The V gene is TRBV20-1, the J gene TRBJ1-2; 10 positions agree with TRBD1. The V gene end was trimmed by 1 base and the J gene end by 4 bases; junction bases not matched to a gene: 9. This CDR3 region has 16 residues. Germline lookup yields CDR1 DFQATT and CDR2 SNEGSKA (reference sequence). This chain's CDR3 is CSARAPGQGFSYGYTF. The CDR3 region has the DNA TGCAGTGCTAGAGCCCCGGGACAGGGGTTCTCCTATGGCTACACCTTC.

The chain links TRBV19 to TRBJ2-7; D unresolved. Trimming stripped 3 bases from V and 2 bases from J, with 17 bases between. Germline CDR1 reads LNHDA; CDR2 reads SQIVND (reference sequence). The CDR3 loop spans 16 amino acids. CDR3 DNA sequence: TGTGCCAGTAGTATTTCCCTGAGTTTCTCCCCCTACGAGCAGTACTTC. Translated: CASSISLSFSPYEQYF.

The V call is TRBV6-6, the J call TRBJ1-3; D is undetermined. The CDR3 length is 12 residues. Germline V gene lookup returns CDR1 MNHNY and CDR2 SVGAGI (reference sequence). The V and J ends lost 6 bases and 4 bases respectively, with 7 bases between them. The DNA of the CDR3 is TGTGCCAGCAGCGGGGTCGGAAACACCATATATTTT. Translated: CASSGVGNTIYF.

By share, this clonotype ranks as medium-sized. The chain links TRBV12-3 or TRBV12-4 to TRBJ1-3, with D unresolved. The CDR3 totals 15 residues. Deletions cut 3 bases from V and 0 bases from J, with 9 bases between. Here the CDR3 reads CASSFGRISGNTIYF. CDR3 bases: TGTGCCAGCAGTTTCGGCAGGATCTCTGGAAACACCATATATTTT.

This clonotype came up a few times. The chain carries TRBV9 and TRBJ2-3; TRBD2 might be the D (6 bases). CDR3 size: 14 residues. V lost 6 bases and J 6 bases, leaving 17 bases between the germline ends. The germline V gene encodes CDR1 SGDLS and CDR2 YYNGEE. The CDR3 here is CASNHVGGGDTQYF. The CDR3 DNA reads TGTGCCAGCAACCACGTGGGCGGAGGGGATACGCAGTATTTT.

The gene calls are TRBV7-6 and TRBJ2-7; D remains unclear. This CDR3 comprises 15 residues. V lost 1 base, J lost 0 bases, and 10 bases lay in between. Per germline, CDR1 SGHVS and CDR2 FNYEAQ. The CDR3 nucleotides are TGTGCCAGCAGCTTAGAGGTGGAGAGCTCCTACGAGCAGTACTTC. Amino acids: CASSLEVESSYEQYF. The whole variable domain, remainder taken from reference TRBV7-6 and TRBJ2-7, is GAGVSQSPRYKVTKRGQDVALRCDPISGHVSLYWYRQALGQGPEFLTYFNYEAQQDKSGLPNDRFSAERPEGSISTLTIQRTEQRDSAMYRCASSLEVESSYEQYFGPGTRLTVT.

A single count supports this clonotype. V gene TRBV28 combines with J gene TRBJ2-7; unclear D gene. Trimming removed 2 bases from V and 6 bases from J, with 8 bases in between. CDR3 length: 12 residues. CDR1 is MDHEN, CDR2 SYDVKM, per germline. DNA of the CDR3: TGTGCCAGCAGTTTAAACCCTACCGAGCAGTACTTC. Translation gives CASSLNPTEQYF.

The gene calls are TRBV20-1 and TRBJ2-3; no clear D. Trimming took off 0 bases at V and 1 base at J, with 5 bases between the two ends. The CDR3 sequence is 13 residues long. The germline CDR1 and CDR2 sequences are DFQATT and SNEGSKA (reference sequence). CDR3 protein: CSARESGTDTQYF. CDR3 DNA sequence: TGCAGTGCTAGAGAAAGCGGCACAGATACGCAGTATTTT.

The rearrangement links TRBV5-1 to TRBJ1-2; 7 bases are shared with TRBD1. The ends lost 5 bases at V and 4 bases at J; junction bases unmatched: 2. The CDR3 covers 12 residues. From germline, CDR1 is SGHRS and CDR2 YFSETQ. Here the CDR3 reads CASRWDSYGYTF. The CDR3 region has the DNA TGCGCCAGCAGGTGGGACAGCTATGGCTACACCTTC.

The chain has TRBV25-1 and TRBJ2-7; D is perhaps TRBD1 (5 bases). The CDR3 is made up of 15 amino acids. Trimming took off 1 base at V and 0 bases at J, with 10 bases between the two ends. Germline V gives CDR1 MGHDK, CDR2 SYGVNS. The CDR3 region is CASSELAGISYEQYF. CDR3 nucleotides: TGTGCCAGCAGTGAATTGGCAGGGATCTCCTACGAGCAGTACTTC.

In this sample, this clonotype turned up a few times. CDR3 in amino acids: CASSLDGRADTQYF. The DNA of the CDR3 is TGTGCCAGCAGCTTAGACGGGAGGGCAGATACGCAGTATTTT. The gene calls are TRBV5-6 and TRBJ2-3; 8 bases are a match to TRBD2. J was trimmed by 4 bases and V by 2 bases; bases with no gene match: 3. This CDR3 has 14 amino acids. Germline V gene data show CDR1 as SGHDT and CDR2 as YYEEEE.

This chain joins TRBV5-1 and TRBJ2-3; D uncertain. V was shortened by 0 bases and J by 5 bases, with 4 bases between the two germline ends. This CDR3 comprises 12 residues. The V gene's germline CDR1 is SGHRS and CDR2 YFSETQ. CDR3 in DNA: TGCGCCAGCAGCTTGGCACGAGATACGCAGTATTTT. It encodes CASSLARDTQYF.

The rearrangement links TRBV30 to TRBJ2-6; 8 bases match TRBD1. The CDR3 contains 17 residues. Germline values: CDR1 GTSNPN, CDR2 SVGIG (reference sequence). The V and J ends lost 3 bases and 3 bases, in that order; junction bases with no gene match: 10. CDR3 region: CAWSPRQGRGGANVLTF. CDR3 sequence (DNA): TGTGCCTGGAGCCCTCGACAGGGGAGAGGTGGGGCCAACGTCCTGACTTTC.

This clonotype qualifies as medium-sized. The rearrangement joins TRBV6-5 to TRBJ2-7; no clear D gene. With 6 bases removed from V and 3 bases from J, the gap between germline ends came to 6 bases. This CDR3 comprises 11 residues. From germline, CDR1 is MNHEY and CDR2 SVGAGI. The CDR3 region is CASSHHYEQYF. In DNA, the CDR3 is TGTGCCAGCAGCCATCACTACGAGCAGTACTTC.